The 14 T cell receptor beta chains presented below share a single source sample, sequenced in a study of blood T cell repertoires in COVID-19. The protocol was immunoSEQ multiplex PCR, while the TCRdb copy is restricted to in-frame clones and leaves out a portion. The sample yields 190,000 or so clones, roughly nine tenths seen once. Sample: peripheral blood. The origin of the receptors is a man in his forties or fifties with acute or convalescent COVID-19.

The rearrangement joins TRBV7-2 to TRBJ1-2, with 9 bases aligning to TRBD1. The V and J ends lost 5 bases and 0 bases, in that order; junction bases with no gene match: 4. CDR1 is SGHTA, CDR2 FQGNSA, per germline. CDR3 length equals 15 residues. CDR3 amino acids: CASSQDRGTNYGYTF. CDR3 DNA sequence: TGTGCCAGCAGCCAAGACAGGGGGACTAACTATGGCTACACCTTC.

The genes are TRBV25-1 and TRBJ1-2, with 8 nucleotides matching TRBD1. Per germline, CDR1 MGHDK and CDR2 SYGVNS. J lost 8 bases, V lost 4 bases, and 6 bases had no gene match. The CDR3 is 13 amino acids. CDR3 coding DNA: TGTGCCAGCAGTGCCCGTCAGGGGGCCGGCTACACCTTC. Its protein product is CASSARQGAGYTF.

The chain is built from TRBV7-2 and TRBJ1-3; the D gene is possibly TRBD1 (5 bases). Per the germline V gene, CDR1 is SGHTA and CDR2 is FQGNSA. The ends were cut back, 5 bases at V and 0 bases at J, with 11 bases in the middle. The CDR3 extends over 15 amino acids. CDR3 DNA: TGTGCCAGCAGCATTCAGGGTTACTCTGGAAACACCATATATTTT. It encodes CASSIQGYSGNTIYF.

The chain uses TRBV6-5 and TRBJ1-4; D gene uncertain. Germline CDR1 reads MNHEY; CDR2 reads SVGAGI. CDR3 length: 13 residues. The V end lost 5 bases, the J end lost 4 bases, and 8 bases lay between the germline ends. CDR3: CASSPRINEKLFF. CDR3 sequence (DNA): TGTGCCAGCAGTCCCCGTATTAATGAAAAACTGTTTTTT.

This chain links TRBV7-8 with TRBJ2-6; 9 bases line up with TRBD1. Losses at the gene ends were 3 bases for V and 0 bases for J; bases not matched to a gene: 12. Germline assignment: CDR1 SGHVS and CDR2 FQNEAQ. The CDR3 totals 20 residues. CDR3 sequence reads: CASSFLYRDRDPSGANVLTF. The CDR3 DNA sequence: TGTGCCAGCAGCTTCTTGTACCGGGACAGGGATCCCTCTGGGGCCAACGTCCTGACTTTC.

This clone has a single count. This chain uses TRBV6-2 or TRBV6-3 with TRBJ1-2; D is ambiguous. Trimming cost V 4 bases and J 2 bases, with 17 bases left between them. This CDR3 comprises 16 residues. CDR1 is MNHEY, CDR2 SVGEGT, per germline. CDR3 nucleotides: TGTGCCAGCAGTTCCTTAAGAAGAGGGCAGAACTATGGCTACACCTTC. Translation: CASSSLRRGQNYGYTF.

V and J are TRBV7-2 and TRBJ1-2; 9 bases map to TRBD1. The junction had 7 bases not matched to a gene; V was cut back by 6 bases and J by 2 bases. From germline, CDR1 is SGHTA and CDR2 FQGNSA. The CDR3 contains 15 residues. The CDR3 sequence: CASRYHRGQNYGYTF. CDR3 DNA sequence: TGTGCCAGCAGGTACCACAGGGGGCAGAACTATGGCTACACCTTC.

The rearrangement uses TRBV6-5 and TRBJ1-5; D is perhaps TRBD1 (6 bases). This CDR3 spans 15 amino acids. Germline assignment: CDR1 MNHEY and CDR2 SVGAGI. V was cut by 10 bases and J by 5 bases, with 21 bases left in between. The CDR3 DNA sequence: TGTGCCACCACACCCCCTCGAGGGGGAGATCAGCCCCAGCATTTT. Translating gives CATTPPRGGDQPQHF.

This clone was observed once. The rearrangement uses TRBV28 and TRBJ1-6, with D unclear. The CDR3 consists of 12 residues. Trimming removed 2 bases from V and 9 bases from J, with 5 bases in between. Per the germline V gene, CDR1 is MDHEN and CDR2 is SYDVKM. CDR3 amino acids: CASSLISSPLHF. The CDR3 DNA reads as TGTGCCAGCAGTTTAATATCTTCACCCCTCCACTTT.

This clone was detected a few times. This chain uses TRBV11-2 with TRBJ2-3, with 7 bases identical to TRBD1. Germline V gene data show CDR1 as SGHAT and CDR2 as FQNNGV. The trim removed 1 base at V and 7 bases at J, leaving 5 bases unmatched. The CDR3 length is 14 residues. DNA of the CDR3: TGTGCCAGCAGCTTAGGCCCAGGGGGAAATACGCAGTATTTT. Protein sequence: CASSLGPGGNTQYF.

This clone occurred once. The chain recombines TRBV28 with TRBJ2-5, with D tentatively TRBD2 (7 bases). The germline V gene has CDR1 MDHEN and CDR2 SYDVKM. V was pared by 2 bases and J by 9 bases, with 13 bases between. The CDR3 extends over 13 amino acids. This CDR3 reads CASSLGGGVAQYF. CDR3 DNA: TGTGCCAGCAGTTTAGGAGGGGGGGTCGCCCAGTACTTC.

The table lists this clone with a count of one. The V and J genes are TRBV29-1 and TRBJ1-1; possibly TRBD1 for D (6 bases). This CDR3 comprises 14 residues. V lost 7 bases, J lost 0 bases, and 15 bases lay in between. Per the germline V gene, CDR1 is SQVTM and CDR2 is ANQGSEA. Here the CDR3 reads CSGYSPGVNTEAFF. CDR3 nucleotides: TGCAGCGGATACTCCCCAGGGGTGAACACTGAAGCTTTCTTT.

The chain combines TRBV13 with TRBJ2-3; D not resolved. V lost 4 bases to trimming and J lost 0 bases, with 2 bases between them. The CDR3 is made up of 12 amino acids. Germline lookup yields CDR1 PRHDT and CDR2 FYEKMQ (reference sequence). The CDR3 region has the DNA TGTGCCAGCAGCTCTAGCACAGATACGCAGTATTTT. It encodes CASSSSTDTQYF.

This clone was counted only a few times. Here the CDR3 reads CASSMGQGSPEAFF. The CDR3 DNA follows: TGTGCCAGTAGTATGGGACAGGGGAGTCCTGAAGCTTTCTTT. The chain links TRBV19 to TRBJ1-1, with 10 bases aligning to TRBD1. The CDR3 consists of 14 residues. The germline CDR1 and CDR2 sequences are LNHDA and SQIVND (reference sequence). V trimming: 3 bases; J trimming: 6 bases; junction bases outside the gene matches: 4.